This TCR beta chain comes out of a study of shared clonotypes between healthy human individuals. The naive CD8 population came from CD45RO-negative cells selected for CCR7, without terminally differentiated effector memory CD45RA+ cells. The healthy adult donors were HIV-negative and reported no recent acute infections or vaccinations. Each donor was a Caucasian adult residing in Nashville, Tennessee. Trimming stripped 5 bases from V and 3 bases from J, with 11 bases between. Germline V gene sequence: CDR1 SGHDN, CDR2 FVKESK. CDR3 size: 14 residues. The assay was immunoSEQ multiplex PCR, and TCRdb's table has in-frame clones only and misses some. Among around 600,000 clones listed, approximately 96% were seen once.

This TCR came from a woman aged 25-40 years in good health. The rearrangement joins TRBV14 to TRBJ1-5, with D possibly being TRBD1 (6 bases). Sequencing was performed on naive CD8+ T cells sorted from blood. The CDR3 loop reads CASSFTGLNQPQHF. DNA for the CDR3: TGTGCCAGCAGCTTTACAGGGCTCAATCAGCCCCAGCATTTT. The full variable domain, with the rest looked up from reference TRBV14 and TRBJ1-5, is EAGVTQFPSHSVIEKGQTVTLRCDPISGHDNLYWYRRVMGKEIKFLLHFVKESKQDESGMPNNRFLAERTGGTYSTLKVQPAELEDSGVYFCASSFTGLNQPQHFGDGTRLSIL.